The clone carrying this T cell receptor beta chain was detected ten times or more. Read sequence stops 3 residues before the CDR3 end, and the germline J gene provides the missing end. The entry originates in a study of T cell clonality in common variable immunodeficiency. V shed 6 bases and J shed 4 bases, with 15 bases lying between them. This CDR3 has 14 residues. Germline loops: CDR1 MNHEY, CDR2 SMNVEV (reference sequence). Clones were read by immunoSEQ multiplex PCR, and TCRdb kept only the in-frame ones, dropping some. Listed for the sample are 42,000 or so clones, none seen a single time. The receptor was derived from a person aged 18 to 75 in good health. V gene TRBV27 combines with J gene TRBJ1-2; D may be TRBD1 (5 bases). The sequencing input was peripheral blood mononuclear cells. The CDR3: CASRVRGRGYGYTF. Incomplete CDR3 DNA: TGTGCCAGCAGAGTTAGGGGTCGTGGCTATGGC.